The T cell receptor beta chain under discussion was sequenced for a study of cytomegalovirus exposure and HLA in healthy donors. Study-wide points: Researchers left out some V segments, among them TRBV6-2 and TRBV6-3, as indistinguishable. The authors later linked a missense DCLRE1C variant to TCR beta V- and J-gene trimming.

For this clone: Its matching antigen is unknown.

Despite likely unrecorded immune exposures, the donors were nominally healthy at the time of sampling. The PCR had 60 Vbeta and 13 Jbeta primers. Here immunoSEQ multiplex PCR was the method, and the copy in TCRdb shows in-frame clones only, minus some. The sample yields 90,000 to 150,000 clones, 15% seen once. Germline lookup yields CDR1 SGHRS and CDR2 YFSETQ. Trimming took off 1 base at V and 1 base at J, with 11 bases between the two ends. This CDR3 region has 16 residues. The origin of this receptor is a woman younger than 30 in good health and CMV-seronegative. V and J are TRBV5-1 and TRBJ1-4; tentatively, D is TRBD1 (5 bases). Sequencing used PBMCs. The CDR3 is CASSLLQGGTNEKLFF. CDR3 nucleotides: TGCGCCAGCAGCTTGTTGCAGGGTGGAACTAATGAAAAACTGTTTTTT.